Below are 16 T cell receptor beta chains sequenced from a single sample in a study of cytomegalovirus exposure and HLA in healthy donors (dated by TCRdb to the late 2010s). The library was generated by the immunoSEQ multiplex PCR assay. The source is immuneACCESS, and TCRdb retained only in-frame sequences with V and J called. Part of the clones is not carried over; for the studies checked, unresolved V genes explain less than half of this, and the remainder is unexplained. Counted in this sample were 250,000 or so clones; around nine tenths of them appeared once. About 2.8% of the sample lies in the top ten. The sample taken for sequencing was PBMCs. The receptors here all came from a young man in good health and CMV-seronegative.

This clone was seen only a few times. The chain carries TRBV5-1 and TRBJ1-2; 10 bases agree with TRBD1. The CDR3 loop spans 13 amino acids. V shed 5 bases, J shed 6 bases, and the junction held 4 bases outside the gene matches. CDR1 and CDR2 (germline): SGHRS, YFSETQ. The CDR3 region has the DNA TGCGCCAGCAGGCCCGGGACAGGGGATGGCTACACCTTC. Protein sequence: CASRPGTGDGYTF.

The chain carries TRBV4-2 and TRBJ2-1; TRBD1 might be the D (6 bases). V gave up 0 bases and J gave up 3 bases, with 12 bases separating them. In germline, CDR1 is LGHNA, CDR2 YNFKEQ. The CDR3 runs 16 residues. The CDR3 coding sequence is TGTGCCAGCAGCCAAGAAGGAAGGACAGTCTACAATGAGCAGTTCTTC. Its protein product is CASSQEGRTVYNEQFF.

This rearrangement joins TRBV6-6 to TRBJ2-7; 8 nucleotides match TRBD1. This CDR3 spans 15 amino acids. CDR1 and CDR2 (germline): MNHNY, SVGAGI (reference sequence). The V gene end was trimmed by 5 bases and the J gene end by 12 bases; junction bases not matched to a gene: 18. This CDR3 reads CASSNPGGGPPRPYF. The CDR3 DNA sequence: TGTGCCAGCAGTAACCCAGGGGGCGGCCCCCCAAGGCCGTACTTC.

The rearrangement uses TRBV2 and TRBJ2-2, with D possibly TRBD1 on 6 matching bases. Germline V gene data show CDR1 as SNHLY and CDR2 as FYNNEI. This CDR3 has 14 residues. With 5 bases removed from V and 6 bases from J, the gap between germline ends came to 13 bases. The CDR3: CASSPGEWAGELFF. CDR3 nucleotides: TGTGCCAGCAGTCCAGGGGAGTGGGCCGGGGAGCTGTTTTTT.

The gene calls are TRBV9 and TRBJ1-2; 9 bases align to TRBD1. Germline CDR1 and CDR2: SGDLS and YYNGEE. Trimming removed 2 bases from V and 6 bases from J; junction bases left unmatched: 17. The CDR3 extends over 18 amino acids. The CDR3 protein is CASSVHVGGTGTGNGYTF. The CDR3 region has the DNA TGTGCCAGCAGCGTCCATGTGGGGGGTACCGGGACAGGGAATGGCTACACCTTC.

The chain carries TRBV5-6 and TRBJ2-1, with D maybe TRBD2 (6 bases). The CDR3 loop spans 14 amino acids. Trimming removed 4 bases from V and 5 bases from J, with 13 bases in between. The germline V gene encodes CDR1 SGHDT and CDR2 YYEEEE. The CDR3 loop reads CASSRGKGHNEQFF. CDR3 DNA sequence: TGTGCCAGCAGCCGGGGGAAGGGCCACAATGAGCAGTTCTTC.

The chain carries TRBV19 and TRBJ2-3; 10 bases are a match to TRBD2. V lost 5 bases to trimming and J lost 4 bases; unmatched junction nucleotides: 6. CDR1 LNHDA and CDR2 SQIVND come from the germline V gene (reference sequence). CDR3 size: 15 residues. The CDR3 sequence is CASSLSAGGADTQYF. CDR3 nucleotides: TGTGCCAGTAGTCTCTCAGCGGGGGGGGCAGATACGCAGTATTTT.

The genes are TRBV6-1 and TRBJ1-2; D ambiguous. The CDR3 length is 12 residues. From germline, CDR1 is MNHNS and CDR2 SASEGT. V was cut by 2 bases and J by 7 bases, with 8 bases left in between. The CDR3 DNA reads TGTGCCAGCAGTGAATTCAGTTCTGGCTACACCTTC. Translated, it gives CASSEFSSGYTF.

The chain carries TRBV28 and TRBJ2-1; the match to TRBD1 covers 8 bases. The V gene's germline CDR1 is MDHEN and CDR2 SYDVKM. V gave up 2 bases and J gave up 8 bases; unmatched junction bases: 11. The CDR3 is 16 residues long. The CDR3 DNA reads TGTGCCAGCAGTTTAGAGGTCCAGGGGGCTCGGTATGAGCAGTTCTTC. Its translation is CASSLEVQGARYEQFF.

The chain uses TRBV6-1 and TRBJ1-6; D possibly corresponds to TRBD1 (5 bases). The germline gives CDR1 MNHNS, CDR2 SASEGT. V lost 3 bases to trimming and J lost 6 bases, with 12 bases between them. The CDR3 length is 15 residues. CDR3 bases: TGTGCCAGCAGTGACTCCTTGGGGCCTAATTCACCCCTCCACTTT. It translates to CASSDSLGPNSPLHF.

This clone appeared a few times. The chain's CDR3 is CASSPRTGNTEAFF. CDR3 bases: TGTGCCAGCTCACCACGGACAGGGAACACTGAAGCTTTCTTT. The V gene is TRBV18, the J gene TRBJ1-1, with 7 bases lining up with TRBD1. The germline CDR1 and CDR2 sequences are KGHSH and LQKENI. This CDR3 comprises 14 residues. V shed 1 base and J 1 base; nucleotides not matched to a gene: 0.

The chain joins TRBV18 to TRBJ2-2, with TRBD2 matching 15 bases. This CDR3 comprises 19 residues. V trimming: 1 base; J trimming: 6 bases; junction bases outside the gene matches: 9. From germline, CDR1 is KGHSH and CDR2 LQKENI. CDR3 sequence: CASSPQPGLAGGLPGELFF. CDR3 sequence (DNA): TGTGCCAGCTCACCACAACCGGGACTAGCGGGGGGCCTCCCCGGGGAGCTGTTTTTT.

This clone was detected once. The CDR3, as DNA: TGTGCCAGCAGCTTAATTAGGGACACCTACGAGCAGTACTTC. This gives the protein CASSLIRDTYEQYF. V usage is TRBV7-9 and J usage is TRBJ2-7, with D possibly being TRBD1 (6 bases). Germline V gives CDR1 SEHNR, CDR2 FQNEAQ (reference sequence). V lost 2 bases, J lost 2 bases, and 10 bases lay in between. The CDR3 has 14 amino acids.

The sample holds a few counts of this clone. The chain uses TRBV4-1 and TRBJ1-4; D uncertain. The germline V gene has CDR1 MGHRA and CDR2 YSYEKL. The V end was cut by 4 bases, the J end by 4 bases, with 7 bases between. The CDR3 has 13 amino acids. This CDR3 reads CASSRQRNEKLFF. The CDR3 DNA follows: TGCGCCAGCAGCCGGCAGCGTAATGAAAAACTGTTTTTT.

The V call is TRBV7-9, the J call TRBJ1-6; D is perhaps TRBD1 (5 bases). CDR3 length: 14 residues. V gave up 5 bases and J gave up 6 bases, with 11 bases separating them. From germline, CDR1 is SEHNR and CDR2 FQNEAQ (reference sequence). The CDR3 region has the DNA TGTGCCAGCAGCCAAGCGGGGGGTAATTCACCCCTCCACTTT. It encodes CASSQAGGNSPLHF. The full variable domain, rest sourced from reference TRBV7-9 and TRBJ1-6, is DTGVSQNPRHKITKRGQNVTFRCDPISEHNRLYWYRQTLGQGPEFLTYFQNEAQLEKSRLLSDRFSAERPKGSFSTLEIQRTEQGDSAMYLCASSQAGGNSPLHFGNGTRLTVT.

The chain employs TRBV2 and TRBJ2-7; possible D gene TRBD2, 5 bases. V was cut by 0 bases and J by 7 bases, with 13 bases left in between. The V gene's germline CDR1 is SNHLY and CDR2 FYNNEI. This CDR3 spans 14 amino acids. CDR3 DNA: TGTGCCAGCAGTGAAGCCGGGGTCCCTGGGGAGCAGTACTTC. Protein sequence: CASSEAGVPGEQYF.